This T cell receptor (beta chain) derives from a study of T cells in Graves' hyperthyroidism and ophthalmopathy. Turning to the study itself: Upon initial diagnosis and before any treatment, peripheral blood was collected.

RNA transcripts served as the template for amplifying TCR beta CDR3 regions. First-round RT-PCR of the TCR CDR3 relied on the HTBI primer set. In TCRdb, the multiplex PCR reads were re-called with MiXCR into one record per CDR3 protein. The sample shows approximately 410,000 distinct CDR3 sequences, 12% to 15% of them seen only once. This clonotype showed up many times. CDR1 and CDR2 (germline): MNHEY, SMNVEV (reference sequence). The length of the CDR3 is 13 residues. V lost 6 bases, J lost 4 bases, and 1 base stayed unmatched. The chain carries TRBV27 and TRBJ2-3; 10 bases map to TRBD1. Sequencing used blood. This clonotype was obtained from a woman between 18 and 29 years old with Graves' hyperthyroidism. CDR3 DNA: TGTGCCAGCAGCGGACAGGGGGCAGATACGCAGTATTTT. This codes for CASSGQGADTQYF.